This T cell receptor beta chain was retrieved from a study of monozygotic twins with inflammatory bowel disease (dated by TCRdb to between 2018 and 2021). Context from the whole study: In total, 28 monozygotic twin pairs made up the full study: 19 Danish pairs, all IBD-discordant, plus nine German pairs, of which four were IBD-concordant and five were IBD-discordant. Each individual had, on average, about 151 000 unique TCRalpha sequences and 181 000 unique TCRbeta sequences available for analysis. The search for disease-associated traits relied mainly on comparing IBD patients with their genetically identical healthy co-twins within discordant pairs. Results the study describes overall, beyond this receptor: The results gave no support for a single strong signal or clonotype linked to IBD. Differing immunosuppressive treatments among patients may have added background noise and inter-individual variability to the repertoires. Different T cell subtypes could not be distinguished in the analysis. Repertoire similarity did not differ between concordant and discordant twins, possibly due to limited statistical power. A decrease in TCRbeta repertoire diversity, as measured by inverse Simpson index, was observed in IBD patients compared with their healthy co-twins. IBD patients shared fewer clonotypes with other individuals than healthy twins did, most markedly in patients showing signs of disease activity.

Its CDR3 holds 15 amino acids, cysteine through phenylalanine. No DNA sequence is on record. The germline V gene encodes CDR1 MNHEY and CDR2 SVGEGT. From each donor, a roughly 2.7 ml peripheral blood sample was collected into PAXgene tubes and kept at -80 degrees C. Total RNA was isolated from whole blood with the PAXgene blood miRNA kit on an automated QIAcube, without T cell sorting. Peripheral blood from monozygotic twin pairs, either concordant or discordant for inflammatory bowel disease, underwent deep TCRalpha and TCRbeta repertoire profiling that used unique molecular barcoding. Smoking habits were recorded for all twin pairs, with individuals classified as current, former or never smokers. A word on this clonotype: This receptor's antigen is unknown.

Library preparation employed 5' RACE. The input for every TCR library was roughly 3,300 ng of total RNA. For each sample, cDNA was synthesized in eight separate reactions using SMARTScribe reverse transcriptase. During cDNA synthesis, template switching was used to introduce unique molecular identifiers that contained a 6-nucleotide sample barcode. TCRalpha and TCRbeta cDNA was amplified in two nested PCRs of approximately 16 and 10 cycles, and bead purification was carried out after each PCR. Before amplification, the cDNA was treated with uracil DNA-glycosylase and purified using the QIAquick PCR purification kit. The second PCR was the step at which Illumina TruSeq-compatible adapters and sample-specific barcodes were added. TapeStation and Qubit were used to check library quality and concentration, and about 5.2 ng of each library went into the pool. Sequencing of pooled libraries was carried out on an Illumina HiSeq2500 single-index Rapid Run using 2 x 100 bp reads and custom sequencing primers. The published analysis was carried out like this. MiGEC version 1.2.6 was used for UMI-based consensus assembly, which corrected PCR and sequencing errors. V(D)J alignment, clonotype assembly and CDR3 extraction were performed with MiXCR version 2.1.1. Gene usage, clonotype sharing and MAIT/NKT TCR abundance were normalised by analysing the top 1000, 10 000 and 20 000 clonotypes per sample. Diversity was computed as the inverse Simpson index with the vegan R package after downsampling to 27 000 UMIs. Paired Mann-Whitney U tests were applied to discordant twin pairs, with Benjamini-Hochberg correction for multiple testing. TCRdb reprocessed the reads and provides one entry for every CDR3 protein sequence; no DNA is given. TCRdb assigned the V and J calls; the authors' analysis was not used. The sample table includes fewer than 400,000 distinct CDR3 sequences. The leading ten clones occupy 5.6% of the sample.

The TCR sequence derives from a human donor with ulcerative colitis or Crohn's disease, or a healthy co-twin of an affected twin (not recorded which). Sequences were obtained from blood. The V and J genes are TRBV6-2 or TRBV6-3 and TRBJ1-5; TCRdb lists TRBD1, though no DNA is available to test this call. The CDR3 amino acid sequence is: CASSYSGQGHQPQHF.